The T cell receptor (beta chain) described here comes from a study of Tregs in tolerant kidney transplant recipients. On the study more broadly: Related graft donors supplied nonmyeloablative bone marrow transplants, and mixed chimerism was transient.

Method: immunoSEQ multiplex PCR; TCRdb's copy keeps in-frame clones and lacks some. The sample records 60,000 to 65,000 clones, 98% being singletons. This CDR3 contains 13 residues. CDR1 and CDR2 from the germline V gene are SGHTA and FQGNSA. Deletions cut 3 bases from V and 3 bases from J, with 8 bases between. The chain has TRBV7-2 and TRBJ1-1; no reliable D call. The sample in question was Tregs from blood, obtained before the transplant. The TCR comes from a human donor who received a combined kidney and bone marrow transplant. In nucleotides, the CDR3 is TGTGCCAGCAGCTTCGCAATAGACACTGAAGCTTTCTTT. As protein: CASSFAIDTEAFF. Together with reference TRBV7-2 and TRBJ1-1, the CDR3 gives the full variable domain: GAGVSQSPSNKVTEKGKDVELRCDPISGHTALYWYRQSLGQGLEFLIYFQGNSAPDKSGLPSDRFSAERTGGSVSTLTIQRTQQEDSAVYLCASSFAIDTEAFFGQGTRLTVV.